The present entry profiles one TCR beta chain with its context. TCRdb keeps only in-frame clones here, not all; method: immunoSEQ multiplex PCR. There are around 700,000 clones in the sample; about 80% occur only once, and around 1.8% lies in the top ten. This CDR3 is 15 amino acids long. The germline V gene encodes CDR1 SGHAT and CDR2 FQNNGV. With 1 base removed from V and 8 bases from J, the gap between germline ends came to 15 bases. The data belong to a study of shared clonotypes between healthy human individuals. Specimen: memory CD4+ T cells sorted from blood. Documented subset: CD45RA-negative fraction. The source is a woman in her twenties or thirties in good health. The chain carries TRBV11-2 and TRBJ2-1; possible D gene TRBD2, 6 bases. The CDR3 DNA reads as TGTGCCAGCAGCTTAGGGGACGGCGGGGTACATGAGCAGTTCTTC. Its translation is CASSLGDGGVHEQFF.